This record looks at one TCR beta chain sequence and its context. Its target is not known. The record originates from a study of cytomegalovirus exposure and HLA in healthy donors. Findings and limits, study-wide: In a later analysis, a missense DCLRE1C variant was linked to TCR beta V- and J-gene trimming. The study found most TCR sequences rare, yet found some public TCRs in many donors.

Primers for the PCR totalled 60 Vbeta and 13 Jbeta. Here immunoSEQ multiplex PCR was the method, and the copy in TCRdb shows in-frame clones only, minus some. The sample lists roughly 62,000 clones, 77% seen once, with 3% to 4% in the top ten. The TCR was taken from a woman aged 40 to 50 in good health and CMV-seropositive. Source material: PBMCs.

The CDR3 coding sequence is TGTGCCAGCAGTCAGAGCCGGACAGGGAGGGCTTTCACCTTC. It codes for CASSQSRTGRAFTF. The J gene is TRBJ1-2, the V gene TRBV6-5; TRBD1 aligns across 8 bases. CDR3 length: 14 residues. V was pared by 5 bases and J by 13 bases, with 15 bases of the junction left unmatched. CDR1 and CDR2 (germline): MNHEY, SVGAGI.